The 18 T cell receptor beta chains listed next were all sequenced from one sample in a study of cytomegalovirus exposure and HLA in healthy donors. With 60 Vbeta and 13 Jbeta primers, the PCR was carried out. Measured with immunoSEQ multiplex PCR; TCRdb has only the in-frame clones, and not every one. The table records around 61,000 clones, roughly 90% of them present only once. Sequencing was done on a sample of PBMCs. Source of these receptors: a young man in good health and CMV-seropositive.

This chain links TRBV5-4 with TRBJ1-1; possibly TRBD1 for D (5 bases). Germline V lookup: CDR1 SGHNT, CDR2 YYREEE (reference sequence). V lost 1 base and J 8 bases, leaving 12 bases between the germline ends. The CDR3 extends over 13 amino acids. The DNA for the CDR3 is TGTGCCAGCAGCTTGAAGGGGACTTGGGAAGCTTTCTTT. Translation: CASSLKGTWEAFF.

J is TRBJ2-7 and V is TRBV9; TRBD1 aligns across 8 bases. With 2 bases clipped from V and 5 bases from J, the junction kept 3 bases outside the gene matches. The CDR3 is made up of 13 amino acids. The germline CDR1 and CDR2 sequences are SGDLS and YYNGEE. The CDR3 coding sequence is TGTGCCAGCAGCGTTGGGACAGGCCACGAGCAGTACTTC. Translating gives CASSVGTGHEQYF.

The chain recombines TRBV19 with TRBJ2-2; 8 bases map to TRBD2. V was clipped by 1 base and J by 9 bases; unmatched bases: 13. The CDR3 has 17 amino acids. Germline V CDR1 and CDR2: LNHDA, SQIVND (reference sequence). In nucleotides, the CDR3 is TGTGCCAGTAGTATAGGCCCTGATGGCGGGGGGTTAAGGGAGCTGTTTTTT. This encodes CASSIGPDGGGLRELFF. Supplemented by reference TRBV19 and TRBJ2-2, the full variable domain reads DGGITQSPKYLFRKEGQNVTLSCEQNLNHDAMYWYRQDPGQGLRLIYYSQIVNDFQKGDIAEGYSVSREKKESFPLTVTSAQKNPTAFYLCASSIGPDGGGLRELFFGEGSRLTVL.

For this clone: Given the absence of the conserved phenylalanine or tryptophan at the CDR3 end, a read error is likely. The CDR3 DNA sequence: TGTGCCATCAGTGGGCAGGGTGGAGTCTACGAGCAGTACCTC. Protein sequence: CAISGQGGVYEQYL. This chain uses TRBV10-3 with TRBJ2-7; tentatively, D is TRBD1 (5 bases). This CDR3 is built from 14 residues. Germline values: CDR1 ENHRY, CDR2 SYGVKD. V was shortened by 4 bases and J by 3 bases, with 13 bases between the two germline ends.

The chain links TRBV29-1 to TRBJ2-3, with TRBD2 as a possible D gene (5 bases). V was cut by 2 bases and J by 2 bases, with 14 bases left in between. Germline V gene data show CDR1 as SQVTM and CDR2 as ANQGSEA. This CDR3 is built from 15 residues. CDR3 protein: CSVENEGQNTDTQYF. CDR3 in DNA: TGCAGCGTTGAAAATGAGGGTCAGAACACAGATACGCAGTATTTT.

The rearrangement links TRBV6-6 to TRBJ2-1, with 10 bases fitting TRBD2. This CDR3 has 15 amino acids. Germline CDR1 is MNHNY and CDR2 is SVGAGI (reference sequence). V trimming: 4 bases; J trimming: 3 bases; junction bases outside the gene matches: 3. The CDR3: CASSWLAGDYNEQFF. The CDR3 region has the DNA TGTGCCAGCAGTTGGCTAGCGGGAGACTACAATGAGCAGTTCTTC.

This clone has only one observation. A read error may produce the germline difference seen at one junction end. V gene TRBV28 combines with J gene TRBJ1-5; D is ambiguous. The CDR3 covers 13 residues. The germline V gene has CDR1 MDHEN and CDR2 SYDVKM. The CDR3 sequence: CDSSLFGVQPQHF. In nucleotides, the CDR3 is TGTGACAGCAGTTTATTCGGTGTGCAGCCCCAGCATTTT.

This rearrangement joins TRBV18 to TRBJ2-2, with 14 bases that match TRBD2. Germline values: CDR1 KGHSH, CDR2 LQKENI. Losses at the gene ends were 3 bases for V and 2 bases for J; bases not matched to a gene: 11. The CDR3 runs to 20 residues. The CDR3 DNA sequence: TGTGCCAGCTCACCTGTCCCTTTGGGACTAGCGGGAGCAAACACCGGGGAGCTGTTTTTT. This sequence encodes CASSPVPLGLAGANTGELFF.

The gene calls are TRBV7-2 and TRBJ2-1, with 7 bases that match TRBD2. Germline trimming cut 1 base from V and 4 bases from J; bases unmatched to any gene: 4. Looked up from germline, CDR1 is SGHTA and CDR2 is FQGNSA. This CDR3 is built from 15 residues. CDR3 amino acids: CASSLERGLYNEQFF. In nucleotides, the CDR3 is TGTGCCAGCAGCTTAGAGAGGGGACTATACAATGAGCAGTTCTTC.

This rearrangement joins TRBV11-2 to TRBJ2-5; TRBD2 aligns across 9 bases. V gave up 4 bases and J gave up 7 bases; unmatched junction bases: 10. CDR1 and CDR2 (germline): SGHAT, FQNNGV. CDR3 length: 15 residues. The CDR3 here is CASSWWREGSGTQYF. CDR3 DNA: TGTGCCAGCAGCTGGTGGCGGGAGGGCTCGGGGACCCAGTACTTC.

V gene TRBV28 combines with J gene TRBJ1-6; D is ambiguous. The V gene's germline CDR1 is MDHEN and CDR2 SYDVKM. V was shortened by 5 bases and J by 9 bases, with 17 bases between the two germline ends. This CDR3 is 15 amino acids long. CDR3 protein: CASSPAGLGTSPLHF. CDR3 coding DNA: TGTGCCAGCAGTCCCGCCGGTCTAGGTACTTCACCCCTCCACTTT.

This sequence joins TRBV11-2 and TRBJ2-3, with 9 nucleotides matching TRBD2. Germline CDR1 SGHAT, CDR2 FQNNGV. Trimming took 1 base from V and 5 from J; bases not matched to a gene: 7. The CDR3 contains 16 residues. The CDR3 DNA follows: TGTGCCAGCAGCTTAGTGGCTAGCGGGGTGGGAGATACGCAGTATTTT. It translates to CASSLVASGVGDTQYF. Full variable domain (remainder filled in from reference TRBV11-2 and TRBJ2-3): EAGVAQSPRYKIIEKRQSVAFWCNPISGHATLYWYQQILGQGPKLLIQFQNNGVVDDSQLPKDRFSAERLKGVDSTLKIQPAKLEDSAVYLCASSLVASGVGDTQYFGPGTRLTVL.

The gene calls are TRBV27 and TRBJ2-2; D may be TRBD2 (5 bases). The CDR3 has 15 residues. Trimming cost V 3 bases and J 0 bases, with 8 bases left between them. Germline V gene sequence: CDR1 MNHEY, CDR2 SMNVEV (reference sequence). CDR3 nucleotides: TGTGCCAGCAGTTTTGGGAGACCGAACACCGGGGAGCTGTTTTTT. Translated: CASSFGRPNTGELFF.

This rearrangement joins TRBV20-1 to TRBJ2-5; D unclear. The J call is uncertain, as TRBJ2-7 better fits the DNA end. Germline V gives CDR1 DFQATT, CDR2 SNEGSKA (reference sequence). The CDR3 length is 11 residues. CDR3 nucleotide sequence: TGCAGTGCCAACTGGAACTACGAGCAGTACTTC. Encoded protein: CSANWNYEQYF.

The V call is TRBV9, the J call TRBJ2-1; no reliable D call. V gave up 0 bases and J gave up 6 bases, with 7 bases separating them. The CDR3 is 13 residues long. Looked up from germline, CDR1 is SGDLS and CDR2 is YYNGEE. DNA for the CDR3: TGTGCCAGCAGCGTAGCCGGCGGCAATGAGCAGTTCTTC. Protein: CASSVAGGNEQFF.

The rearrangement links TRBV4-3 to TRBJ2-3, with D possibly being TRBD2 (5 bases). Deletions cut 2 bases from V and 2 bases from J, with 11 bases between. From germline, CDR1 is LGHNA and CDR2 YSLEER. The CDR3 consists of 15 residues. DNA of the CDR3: TGCGCCAGCAGCCAACTCGCCGGGAACACAGATACGCAGTATTTT. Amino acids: CASSQLAGNTDTQYF.

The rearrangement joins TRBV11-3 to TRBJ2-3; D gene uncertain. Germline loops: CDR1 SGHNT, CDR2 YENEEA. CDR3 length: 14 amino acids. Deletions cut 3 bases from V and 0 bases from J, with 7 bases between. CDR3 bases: TGTGCCAGCAGCTTTGCGGCAAGCACAGATACGCAGTATTTT. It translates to CASSFAASTDTQYF.

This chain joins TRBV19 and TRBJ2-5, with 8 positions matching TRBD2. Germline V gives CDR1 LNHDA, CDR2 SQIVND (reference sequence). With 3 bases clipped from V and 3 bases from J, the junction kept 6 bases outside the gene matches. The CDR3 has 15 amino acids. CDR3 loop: CASSMRGLVKETQYF. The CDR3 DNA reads TGTGCCAGTAGTATGCGGGGACTAGTCAAAGAGACCCAGTACTTC.